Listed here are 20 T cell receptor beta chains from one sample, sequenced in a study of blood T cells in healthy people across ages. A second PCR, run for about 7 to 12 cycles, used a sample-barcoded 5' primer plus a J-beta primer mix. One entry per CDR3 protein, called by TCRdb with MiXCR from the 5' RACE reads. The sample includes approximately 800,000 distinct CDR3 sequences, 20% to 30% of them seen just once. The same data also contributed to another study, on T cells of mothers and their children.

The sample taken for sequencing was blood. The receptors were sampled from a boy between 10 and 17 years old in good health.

CDR3 amino acids: CAISPETAADTQYF. The CDR3 DNA is TGTGCCATCAGCCCCGAAACAGCCGCAGATACGCAGTATTTT. The V gene is TRBV10-3, the J gene TRBJ2-3; the D is unclear. Germline V gene data show CDR1 as ENHRY and CDR2 as SYGVKD. Trimming shortened V by 6 bases and J by 4 bases, and 14 bases separated the two germline ends. The CDR3 loop spans 14 amino acids.

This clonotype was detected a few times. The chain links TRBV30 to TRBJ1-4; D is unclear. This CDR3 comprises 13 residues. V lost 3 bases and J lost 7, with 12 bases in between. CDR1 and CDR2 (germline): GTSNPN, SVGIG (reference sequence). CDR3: CAWSLHSGEKLFF. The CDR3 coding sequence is TGTGCCTGGAGCCTCCATTCTGGTGAAAAACTGTTTTTT. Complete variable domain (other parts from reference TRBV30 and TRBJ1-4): SQTIHQWPATLVQPVGSPLSLECTVEGTSNPNLYWYRQAAGRGLQLLFYSVGIGQISSEVPQNLSASRPQDRQFILSSKKLLLSDSGFYLCAWSLHSGEKLFFGSGTQLSVL.

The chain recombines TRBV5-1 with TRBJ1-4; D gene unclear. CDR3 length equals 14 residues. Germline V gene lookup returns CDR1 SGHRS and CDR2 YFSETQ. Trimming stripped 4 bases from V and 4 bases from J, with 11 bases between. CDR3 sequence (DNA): TGCGCCAGCAGCAGCCCCGGGCTTAATGAAAAACTGTTTTTT. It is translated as CASSSPGLNEKLFF.

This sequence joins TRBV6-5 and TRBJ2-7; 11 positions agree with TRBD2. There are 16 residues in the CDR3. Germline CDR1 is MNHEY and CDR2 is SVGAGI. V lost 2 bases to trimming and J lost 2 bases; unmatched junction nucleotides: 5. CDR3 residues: CASSYAIAGGPYEQYF. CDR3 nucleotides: TGTGCCAGCAGTTACGCTATAGCGGGGGGGCCCTACGAGCAGTACTTC.

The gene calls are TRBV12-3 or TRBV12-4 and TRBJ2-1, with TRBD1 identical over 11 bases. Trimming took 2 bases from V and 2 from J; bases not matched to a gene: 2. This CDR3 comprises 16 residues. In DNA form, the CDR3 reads TGTGCCAGCAGTTTACGGACAGGGGGCGCCTACAATGAGCAGTTCTTC. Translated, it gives CASSLRTGGAYNEQFF.

DNA of the CDR3: TGTGCCACCAGCAGGCGACTCTCGCCCGCCCAAGAGACCCAGTACTTC. Residues: CATSRRLSPAQETQYF. The chain uses TRBV15 and TRBJ2-5; D is unresolved. This CDR3 has 16 amino acids. Germline assignment: CDR1 LNHNV and CDR2 YYDKDF (reference sequence). The V end lost 3 bases, the J end lost 1 base, and 15 bases lay between the germline ends.

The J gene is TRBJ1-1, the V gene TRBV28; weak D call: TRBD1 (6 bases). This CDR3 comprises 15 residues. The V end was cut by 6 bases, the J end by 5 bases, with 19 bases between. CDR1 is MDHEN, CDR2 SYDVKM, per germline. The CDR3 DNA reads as TGTGCCAGCAGCACCGGTGGAGGGGGGACGACTGAAGCTTTCTTT. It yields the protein CASSTGGGGTTEAFF.

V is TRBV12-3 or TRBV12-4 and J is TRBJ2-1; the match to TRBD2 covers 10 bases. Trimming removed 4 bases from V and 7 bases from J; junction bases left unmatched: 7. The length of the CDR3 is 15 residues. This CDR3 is CASSSYSSGGNEQFF. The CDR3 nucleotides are TGTGCCAGCAGTTCCTACTCTAGCGGGGGAAATGAGCAGTTCTTC.

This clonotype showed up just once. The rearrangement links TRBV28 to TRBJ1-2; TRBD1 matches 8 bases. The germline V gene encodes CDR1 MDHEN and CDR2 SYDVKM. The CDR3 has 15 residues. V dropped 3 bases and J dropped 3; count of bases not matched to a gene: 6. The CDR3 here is CASSFDAGQDYGYTF. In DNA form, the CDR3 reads TGTGCCAGCAGTTTTGATGCGGGACAGGACTATGGCTACACCTTC.

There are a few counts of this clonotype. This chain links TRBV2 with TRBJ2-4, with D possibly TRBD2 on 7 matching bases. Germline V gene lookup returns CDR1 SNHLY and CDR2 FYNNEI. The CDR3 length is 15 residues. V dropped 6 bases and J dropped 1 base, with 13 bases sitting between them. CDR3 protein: CASRGGGEAKNIQYF. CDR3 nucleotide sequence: TGTGCCAGCAGAGGAGGGGGGGAGGCCAAAAACATTCAGTACTTC.

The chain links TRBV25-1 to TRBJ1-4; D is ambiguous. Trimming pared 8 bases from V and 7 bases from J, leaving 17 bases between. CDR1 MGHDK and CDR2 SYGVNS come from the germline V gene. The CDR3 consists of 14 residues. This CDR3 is CASGLARGGEKLFF. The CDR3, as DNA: TGTGCCAGCGGATTAGCGCGGGGAGGTGAAAAACTGTTTTTT.

CDR3: CASSLLPGTGYEQYF. The CDR3 region has the DNA TGTGCCAGCAGCTTATTACCGGGTACGGGCTACGAGCAGTACTTC. The V and J genes are TRBV7-3 and TRBJ2-5; no clear D gene. Judging by the DNA end, TRBJ2-7 fits better; the J call may be wrong. The CDR3 is 15 amino acids. Per germline, CDR1 SGHTA and CDR2 FQGTGA.

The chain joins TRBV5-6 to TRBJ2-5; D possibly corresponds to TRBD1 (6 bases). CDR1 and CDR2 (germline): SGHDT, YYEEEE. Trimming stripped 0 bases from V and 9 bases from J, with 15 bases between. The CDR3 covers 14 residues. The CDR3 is CASSLEQGYEAQYF. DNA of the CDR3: TGTGCCAGCAGCTTGGAACAGGGATATGAGGCCCAGTACTTC.

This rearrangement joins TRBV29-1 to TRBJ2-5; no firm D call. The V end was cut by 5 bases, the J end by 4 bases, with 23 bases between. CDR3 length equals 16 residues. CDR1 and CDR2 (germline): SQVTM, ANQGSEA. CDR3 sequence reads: CSVTRGLLQSRETQYF. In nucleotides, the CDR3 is TGCAGCGTTACCCGTGGGTTACTACAGTCAAGAGAGACCCAGTACTTC.

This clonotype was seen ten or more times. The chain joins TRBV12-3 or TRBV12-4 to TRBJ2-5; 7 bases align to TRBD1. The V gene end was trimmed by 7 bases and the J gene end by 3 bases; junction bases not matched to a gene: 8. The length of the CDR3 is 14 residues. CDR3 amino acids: CASTLGTEEETQYF. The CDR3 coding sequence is TGTGCCAGCACCCTCGGGACAGAGGAAGAGACCCAGTACTTC.

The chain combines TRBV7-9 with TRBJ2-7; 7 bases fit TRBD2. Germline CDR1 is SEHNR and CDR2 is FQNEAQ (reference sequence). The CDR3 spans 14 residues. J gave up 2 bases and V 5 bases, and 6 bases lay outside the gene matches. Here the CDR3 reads CASSRAGVTYEQYF. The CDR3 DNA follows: TGTGCCAGCAGCCGGGCGGGGGTAACCTACGAGCAGTACTTC.

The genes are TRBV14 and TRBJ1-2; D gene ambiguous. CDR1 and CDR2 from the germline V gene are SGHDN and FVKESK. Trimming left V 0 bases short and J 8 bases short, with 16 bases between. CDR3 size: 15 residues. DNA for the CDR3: TGTGCCAGCAGCCAAGATCGACCGTCCGTGCGGGGCTACACCTTC. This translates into CASSQDRPSVRGYTF.

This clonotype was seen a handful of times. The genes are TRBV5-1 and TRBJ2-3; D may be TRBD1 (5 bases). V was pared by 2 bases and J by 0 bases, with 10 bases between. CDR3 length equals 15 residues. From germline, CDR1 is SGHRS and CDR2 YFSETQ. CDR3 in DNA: TGCGCCAGCAGCTTCTTGGGGCGGAGCACAGATACGCAGTATTTT. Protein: CASSFLGRSTDTQYF.

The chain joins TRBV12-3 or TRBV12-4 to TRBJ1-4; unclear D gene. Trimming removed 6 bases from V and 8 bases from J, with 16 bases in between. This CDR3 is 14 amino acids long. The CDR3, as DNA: TGTGCCAGCAGGCCCCCAAACGCGGAGGAAAAACTGTTTTTT. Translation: CASRPPNAEEKLFF.

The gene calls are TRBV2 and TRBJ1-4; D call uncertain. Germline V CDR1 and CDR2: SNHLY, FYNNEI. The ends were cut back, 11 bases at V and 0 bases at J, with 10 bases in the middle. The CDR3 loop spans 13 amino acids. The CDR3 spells CAGGRATNEKLFF. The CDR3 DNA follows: TGTGCCGGAGGGCGGGCAACTAATGAAAAACTGTTTTTT. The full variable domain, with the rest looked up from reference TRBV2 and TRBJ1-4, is EPEVTQTPSHQVTQMGQEVILRCVPISNHLYFYWYRQILGQKVEFLVSFYNNEISEKSEIFDDQFSVERPDGSNFTLKIRSTKLEDSAMYFCAGGRATNEKLFFGSGTQLSVL.